This T cell receptor beta chain was sequenced during a study of early T cells in non-severe SARS-CoV-2 infection. Study overall: The chains were unpaired, and the sequenced material was bulk RNA from unsorted whole blood.

V lost 8 bases and J 8 bases, leaving 13 bases between the germline ends. Germline-derived CDR1 and CDR2 are MNHEY and SMNVEV (reference sequence). The CDR3 sequence is 12 residues long. The library protocol tagged individual cDNA molecules with unique molecular identifiers. TCRdb redid the calling of the 5' RACE reads with MiXCR, one entry per CDR3 protein. The table records tens of thousands of distinct CDR3 sequences, 10% of them present only once. Specimen: whole blood, collected at baseline. V gene TRBV27 combines with J gene TRBJ2-1; no definite D call. The TCR was taken from an adult who was a healthcare worker with PCR-confirmed SARS-CoV-2 infection or an uninfected control (not recorded which). The CDR3 loop reads CASGSYRDEQFF. As DNA, the CDR3 is TGTGCCAGCGGGTCATATAGGGATGAGCAGTTCTTC.